Shown below are 10 T cell receptor beta chains from a single sample sequenced in a study of response to subunit inactivated influenza vaccine. MiXCR was run by TCRdb on the RT-PCR reads, yielding one entry per CDR3 protein. The table has approximately 290,000 distinct CDR3 sequences, roughly 20% seen once. The specimen comprised PBMCs from blood, sampled 21 months after vaccination. All receptors derive from a man aged 50-75 years who received an inactivated influenza vaccine.

The chain recombines TRBV12-3 or TRBV12-4 with TRBJ1-5; D ambiguous. The CDR3 totals 15 residues. The V end was cut by 0 bases, the J end by 1 base, with 7 bases between. The CDR3 reads CASSLAADSNQPQHF. The CDR3, as DNA: TGTGCCAGCAGTTTAGCCGCGGACAGCAATCAGCCCCAGCATTTT.

In its sample, this clonotype was seen a few times. The J gene is TRBJ2-7, the V gene TRBV11-2; weak D call: TRBD2 (5 bases). Deletions cut 0 bases from V and 7 bases from J, with 16 bases between. Per germline, CDR1 SGHAT and CDR2 FQNNGV. This CDR3 spans 15 amino acids. CDR3 amino acids: CASSLELGILREQYF. CDR3 in DNA: TGTGCCAGCAGCTTAGAACTCGGGATTTTACGAGAGCAGTACTTC.

J is TRBJ1-1 and V is TRBV6-1, with TRBD1 matching 8 bases. The CDR3 runs 14 residues. Germline lookup yields CDR1 MNHNS and CDR2 SASEGT. V lost 6 bases and J lost 4; bases outside the gene matches: 7. CDR3 residues: CASRDGQGGTEAFF. The CDR3 DNA follows: TGTGCCAGCAGGGACGGACAGGGAGGCACTGAAGCTTTCTTT.

This rearrangement joins TRBV19 to TRBJ1-3, with D possibly matching TRBD1 (5 bases). CDR1 is LNHDA and CDR2 is SQIVND in the germline V gene (reference sequence). V lost 6 bases and J lost 2, with 17 bases in between. The CDR3 extends over 16 amino acids. CDR3 amino acids: CASRDPGLGPGNTIYF. In DNA form, the CDR3 reads TGTGCCAGTAGAGACCCGGGACTAGGACCTGGAAACACCATATATTTT. The variable domain in full, completed from reference TRBV19 and TRBJ1-3, reads DGGITQSPKYLFRKEGQNVTLSCEQNLNHDAMYWYRQDPGQGLRLIYYSQIVNDFQKGDIAEGYSVSREKKESFPLTVTSAQKNPTAFYLCASRDPGLGPGNTIYFGEGSWLTVV.

This clonotype was recorded many times. The V call is TRBV6-2 or TRBV6-3, the J call TRBJ1-1; D gene unclear. Per the germline V gene, CDR1 is MNHEY and CDR2 is SVGEGT. V lost 2 bases, J lost 1 base, and 8 bases lay in between. This CDR3 is 14 amino acids long. The CDR3 region has the DNA TGTGCCAGCAGTTACGGGTTTGGGAACACTGAAGCTTTCTTT. This translates into CASSYGFGNTEAFF.

This clonotype appeared a few times. The rearrangement links TRBV3-1 to TRBJ2-5, with D perhaps given as TRBD1 or TRBD2 (5 bases each). From germline, CDR1 is LGHDT and CDR2 YNNKEL (reference sequence). Trimming left V 1 base short and J 3 bases short, with 12 bases between. This CDR3 region has 15 residues. The CDR3 DNA reads as TGTGCCAGCAGCCAAGGCTGGGACGGCGAAGAGACCCAGTACTTC. Translation: CASSQGWDGEETQYF.

The V gene is TRBV14, the J gene TRBJ2-7, with 9 bases aligning to TRBD1. Looked up from germline, CDR1 is SGHDN and CDR2 is FVKESK. The CDR3 consists of 17 residues. V lost 2 bases, J lost 6 bases, and 14 bases stayed unmatched. In nucleotides, the CDR3 is TGTGCCAGCAGCCAATTCGGGACAGGGACGGTGAGGGGCGAGCAGTACTTC. Translation gives CASSQFGTGTVRGEQYF.

The chain recombines TRBV20-1 with TRBJ2-7, with D possibly TRBD1 on 6 matching bases. This CDR3 has 13 amino acids. CDR1 is DFQATT, CDR2 SNEGSKA, per germline (reference sequence). V shed 5 bases and J shed 1 base, with 12 bases lying between them. The CDR3 sequence is CSADRDTSYEQYF. The CDR3 nucleotides read TGCAGTGCTGATCGGGACACGTCCTACGAGCAGTACTTC.

This clonotype was seen many times. The V and J genes are TRBV5-1 and TRBJ2-2; D not resolved. The CDR3 runs 15 residues. Deletions cut 4 bases from V and 6 bases from J, with 16 bases between. Germline-derived CDR1 and CDR2 are SGHRS and YFSETQ. Here the CDR3 DNA reads TGCGCCAGCAGCCCAACCTCGGGTTCCGCCGGGGAGCTGTTTTTT. This translates into CASSPTSGSAGELFF. The complete variable domain, with remaining parts taken from reference TRBV5-1 and TRBJ2-2, reads KAGVTQTPRYLIKTRGQQVTLSCSPISGHRSVSWYQQTPGQGLQFLFEYFSETQRNKGNFPGRFSGRQFSNSRSEMNVSTLELGDSALYLCASSPTSGSAGELFFGEGSRLTVL.

Notes on this clonotype: One junction end disagrees with the germline gene, perhaps due to a read error. The chain combines TRBV7-6 with TRBJ2-1; D is possibly TRBD2 (6 bases). The CDR3 has 15 residues. In germline, CDR1 is SGHVS, CDR2 FNYEAQ. The CDR3 protein is CASSLVRDSYNEQSF. Here the CDR3 DNA reads TGTGCCAGCAGCTTAGTGCGGGATTCCTACAATGAGCAGTCCTTC.